This T cell receptor (beta chain) derives from a study of blood T cell repertoires in COVID-19. Study overall: COVID-19 samples, acute and convalescent, were from the United States, Italy and Spain. Sources were T cells, B-cell-depleted T cells, or PBMCs; the material itself was cDNA or gDNA.

The CDR3 has 15 amino acids. V was pared by 4 bases and J by 6 bases, with 16 bases between. CDR1 and CDR2 from the germline V gene are ENHRY and SYGVKD. The authors' processing: For nucleated cells, counts were estimated from reference gene primer amplification. Data came from immunoSEQ multiplex PCR; TCRdb stores just in-frame clones and leaves some out. For V, J and clone size, that table is used; D and trimming come from the DNA. The sample has 150,000 or so clones, over 75% seen once. Sequenced material: peripheral blood. The chain couples TRBV10-3 to TRBJ2-1; the D is unclear. This TCR came from a human donor in a cohort sampled during active COVID-19. This CDR3 is CAISGGPTTVNEQFF. Here the CDR3 DNA reads TGTGCCATCAGTGGCGGCCCAACCACGGTCAATGAGCAGTTCTTC.